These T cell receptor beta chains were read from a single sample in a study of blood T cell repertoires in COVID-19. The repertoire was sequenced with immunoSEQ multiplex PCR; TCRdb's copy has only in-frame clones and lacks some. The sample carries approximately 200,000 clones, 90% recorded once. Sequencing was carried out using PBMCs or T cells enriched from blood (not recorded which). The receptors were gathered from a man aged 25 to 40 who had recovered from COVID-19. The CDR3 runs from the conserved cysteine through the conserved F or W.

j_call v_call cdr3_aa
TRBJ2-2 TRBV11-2 CASSLVTGKVAGELFF
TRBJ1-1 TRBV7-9 CASSLLGVGAEAFF
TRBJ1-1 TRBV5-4 CASNRDRHTEAFF
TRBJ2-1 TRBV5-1 CASSLKGQGYLTSGRGEPYNEQFF
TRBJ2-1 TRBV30 CAWRTKGNEQFF
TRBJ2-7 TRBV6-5 CASRQGERGENEQYF
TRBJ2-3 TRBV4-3 CASSQVGDSTDTQYF
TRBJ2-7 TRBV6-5 CASRQGTSGAYEQYF
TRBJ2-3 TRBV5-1 CASSPGTSRLPSTDTQYF
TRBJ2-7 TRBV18 CASSRGSTSYEQYF
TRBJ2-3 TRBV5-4 CASSLEGRGYSTDTQYF
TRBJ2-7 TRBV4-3 CASSQEQGPYEQYF
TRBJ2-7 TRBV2 CASSVVGTPTYEQYF
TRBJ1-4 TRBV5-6 CASSSIAGQENEKLFF
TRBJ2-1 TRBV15 CATSSSGGFLNEQFF
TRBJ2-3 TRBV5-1 CASSLGAGGPTDTQYF
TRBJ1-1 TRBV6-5 CASSTNTEAFF
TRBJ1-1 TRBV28 CASSPRRLRRTEAFF
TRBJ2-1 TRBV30 CAWSPAGNEQFF
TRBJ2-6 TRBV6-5 CASSYDTSSGANVLTF
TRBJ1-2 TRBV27 CASSFTGTGYGYTF
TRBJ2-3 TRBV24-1 CATSDPTPGDTQYF
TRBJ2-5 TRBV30 CAGSGTSVRTLQETQYF
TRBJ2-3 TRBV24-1 CATSELGLAGTDTQYF